Sequencing of this T cell receptor (beta chain) was carried out in a study of blood T cell repertoires in COVID-19. Study-level information: Sources were T cells, B-cell-depleted T cells, or PBMCs; the material itself was cDNA or gDNA.

One Seattle source followed patients from active infection through their disease course. Only a few counts were recorded for this clone. In the source study's methods: The authors estimated nucleated cell counts from reference gene primer amplification. This table comes from immunoSEQ multiplex PCR, and its TCRdb copy is limited to in-frame clones, with some not included. That table is the source of V, J and clone size, and D and trimming were worked out from the DNA. In the table there are 350,000 to 450,000 clones, about 91% of which are singletons. This CDR3 contains 13 residues. J gave up 3 bases and V 6 bases, and 6 bases lay outside the gene matches. Germline CDR1 SGDLS, CDR2 YYNGEE.

The sample consisted of peripheral blood. The gene calls are TRBV9 and TRBJ2-7; 7 bases fit TRBD1. This TCR was sampled from a middle-aged woman with COVID-19, enrolled during active disease. The CDR3 DNA sequence: TGTGCCAGCAACGAGGCAGGGGGCTACGAGCAGTACTTC. The encoded protein is CASNEAGGYEQYF.